This entry features one TCR beta chain sequence. The data originate from a study of cytomegalovirus exposure and HLA in healthy donors. The CDR3 totals 19 residues. Germline trimming cut 2 bases from V and 5 bases from J; bases unmatched to any gene: 13. Per the germline V gene, CDR1 is SGHVS and CDR2 is FQNEAQ. The PCR contained 60 Vbeta and 13 Jbeta primers. Libraries were prepared by immunoSEQ multiplex PCR; TCRdb keeps only in-frame clonotypes and omits some of them. There are around 130,000 clones in the sample, with 1.5% to 2% held by the top ten. Material for sequencing was PBMCs. The receptor was isolated from a woman between 55 and 75 years old in good health and CMV-seronegative. The V gene is TRBV7-8, the J gene TRBJ2-7; 15 nucleotides match TRBD2. The DNA for the CDR3 is TGTGCCAGCAGCTTATACGCAGGGACTAGCGGGGGGTTTTCCCACGAGCAGTACTTC. Translated: CASSLYAGTSGGFSHEQYF.